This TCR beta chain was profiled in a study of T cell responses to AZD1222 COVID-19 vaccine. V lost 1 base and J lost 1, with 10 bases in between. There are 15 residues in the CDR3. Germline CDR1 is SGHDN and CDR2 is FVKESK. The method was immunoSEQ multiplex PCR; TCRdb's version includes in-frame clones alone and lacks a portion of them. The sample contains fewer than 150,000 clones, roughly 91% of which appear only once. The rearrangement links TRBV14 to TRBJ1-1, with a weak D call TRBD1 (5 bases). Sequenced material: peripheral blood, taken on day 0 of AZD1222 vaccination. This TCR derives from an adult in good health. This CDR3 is CASSQAQGRNTEAFF. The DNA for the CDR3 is TGTGCCAGCAGCCAAGCGCAGGGACGGAACACTGAAGCTTTCTTT.